This T cell receptor (beta chain) comes out of a study of cytomegalovirus exposure and HLA in healthy donors. In the PCR, 60 Vbeta and 13 Jbeta primers were used. Per the study methods: About 88 million unique TCR beta chains, some 9.9 million of them shared, were counted by a later analysis. The table came from immunoSEQ multiplex PCR; TCRdb's copy has only in-frame clones and leaves some out. V, J and clone size were drawn from that table, and D and trimming were deduced from the DNA. The table has 150,000 or so clones, 70% to 80% seen once. The CDR3 is made up of 14 amino acids. Trimming left V 0 bases short and J 7 bases short, with 12 bases between. Per germline, CDR1 LGHNA and CDR2 YSLEER.

The sample consisted of PBMCs. The chain has TRBV4-3 and TRBJ1-1; no reliable D call. The TCR sequence derives from a man aged 35 to 55 in good health and CMV-seropositive. The CDR3 DNA follows: TGCGCCAGCAGCCAAGATCATGGCGGACTTGAAGCTTTCTTT. Translating it yields CASSQDHGGLEAFF.